Sequencing of this TCR beta chain was carried out in a study of regulatory T cells in long-lasting Graves disease. Both iRepertoire HTBI primers and Arm-PCR of CDR3 regions were used to build the TCR beta libraries. MiXCR, applied by TCRdb to the multiplex PCR reads, yields one record per CDR3 protein. The sample shows 350,000 to 550,000 distinct CDR3 sequences, approximately 14% of them seen only once. Points from the study as a whole: Small numbers of samples may have cut accuracy. Persistent patients shared some 2,900 public clonotypes among themselves. Newly diagnosed patients shared fewer, at about a thousand.

As concerns this clonotype: Its matching antigen is unknown.

The time point was: newly diagnosed GD, antithyroid drugs for less than 3 months. The TCR library was prepared using RNA isolated from PBMCs. There are 17 residues in the CDR3. Trimming removed 0 bases from V and 1 base from J, with 10 bases in between. Looked up from germline, CDR1 is SEHNR and CDR2 is FQNEAQ (reference sequence). This sample was shared with a second study, whose subject was T cells in Graves' hyperthyroidism and ophthalmopathy. That report adds: Together with thyroid ultrasound, orbital computed tomography, serum thyroxine and TRAb, clinical symptoms were used for diagnoses. TCR CDR3 regions were first amplified by RT-PCR with HTBI primers.

Sample: peripheral blood mononuclear cells (PBMCs), taken at new diagnosis, from a patient treated with antithyroid drugs. The J gene is TRBJ2-6, the V gene TRBV7-9; D is unresolved. This sequence was found in a woman between 45 and 65 years old with Graves disease. CDR3 nucleotide sequence: TGTGCCAGCAGCTTAGCTTTGTGGATTTCTGGGGCCAACGTCCTGACTTTC. Protein product: CASSLALWISGANVLTF. The variable domain in full, completed from reference TRBV7-9 and TRBJ2-6, reads DTGVSQNPRHKITKRGQNVTFRCDPISEHNRLYWYRQTLGQGPEFLTYFQNEAQLEKSRLLSDRFSAERPKGSFSTLEIQRTEQGDSAMYLCASSLALWISGANVLTFGAGSRLTVL.